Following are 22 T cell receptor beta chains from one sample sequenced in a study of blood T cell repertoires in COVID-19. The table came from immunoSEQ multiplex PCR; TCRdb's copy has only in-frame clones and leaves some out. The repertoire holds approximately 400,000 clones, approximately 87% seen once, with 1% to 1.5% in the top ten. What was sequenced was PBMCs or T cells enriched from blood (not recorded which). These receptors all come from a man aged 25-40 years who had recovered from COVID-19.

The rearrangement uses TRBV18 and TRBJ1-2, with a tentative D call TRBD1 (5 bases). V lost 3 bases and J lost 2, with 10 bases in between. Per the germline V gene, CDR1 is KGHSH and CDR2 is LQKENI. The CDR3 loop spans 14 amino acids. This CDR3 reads CASSPGGRNYGYTF. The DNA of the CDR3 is TGTGCCAGCTCACCTGGGGGGAGGAACTATGGCTACACCTTC.

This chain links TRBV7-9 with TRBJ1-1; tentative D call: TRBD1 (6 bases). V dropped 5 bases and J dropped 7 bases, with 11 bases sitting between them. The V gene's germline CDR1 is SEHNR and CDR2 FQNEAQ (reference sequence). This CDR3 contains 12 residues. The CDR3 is CASSKDSREAFF. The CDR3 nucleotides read TGTGCCAGCAGCAAGGACAGTCGTGAAGCTTTCTTT.

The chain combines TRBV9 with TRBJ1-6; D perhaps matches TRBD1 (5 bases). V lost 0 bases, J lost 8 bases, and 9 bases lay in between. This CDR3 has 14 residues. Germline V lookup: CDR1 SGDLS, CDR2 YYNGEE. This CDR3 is CASSVGWGDSPLHF. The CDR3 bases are TGTGCCAGCAGCGTAGGTTGGGGGGATTCACCCCTCCACTTT.

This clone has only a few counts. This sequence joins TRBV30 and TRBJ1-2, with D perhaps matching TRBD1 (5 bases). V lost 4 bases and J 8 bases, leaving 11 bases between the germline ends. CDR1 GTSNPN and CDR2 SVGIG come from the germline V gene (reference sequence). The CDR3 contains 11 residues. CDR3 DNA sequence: TGTGCCTGGACTAACGGGGGGGGCTACACCTTC. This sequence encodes CAWTNGGGYTF.

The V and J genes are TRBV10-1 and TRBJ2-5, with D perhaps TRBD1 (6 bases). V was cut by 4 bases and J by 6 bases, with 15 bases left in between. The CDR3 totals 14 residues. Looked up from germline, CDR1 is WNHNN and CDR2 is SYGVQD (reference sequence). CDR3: CASSGTDIRKTQYF. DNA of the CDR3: TGCGCCAGCAGTGGGACAGACATTCGGAAGACCCAGTACTTC.

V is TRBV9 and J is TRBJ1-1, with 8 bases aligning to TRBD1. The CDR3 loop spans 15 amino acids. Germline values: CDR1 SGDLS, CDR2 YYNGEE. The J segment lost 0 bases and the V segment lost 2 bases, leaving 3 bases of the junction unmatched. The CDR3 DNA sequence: TGTGCCAGCAGCGTGACAGGGGACCTGAACACTGAAGCTTTCTTT. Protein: CASSVTGDLNTEAFF. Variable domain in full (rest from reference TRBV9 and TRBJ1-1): DSGVTQTPKHLITATGQRVTLRCSPRSGDLSVYWYQQSLDQGLQFLIQYYNGEERAKGNILERFSAQQFPDLHSELNLSSLELGDSALYFCASSVTGDLNTEAFFGQGTRLTVV.

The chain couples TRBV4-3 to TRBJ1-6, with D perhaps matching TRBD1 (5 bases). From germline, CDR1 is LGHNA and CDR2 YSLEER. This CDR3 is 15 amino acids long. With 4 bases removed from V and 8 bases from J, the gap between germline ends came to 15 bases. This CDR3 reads CASSPQGSNHSPLHF. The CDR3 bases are TGCGCCAGCAGCCCGCAGGGATCGAATCATTCACCCCTCCACTTT.

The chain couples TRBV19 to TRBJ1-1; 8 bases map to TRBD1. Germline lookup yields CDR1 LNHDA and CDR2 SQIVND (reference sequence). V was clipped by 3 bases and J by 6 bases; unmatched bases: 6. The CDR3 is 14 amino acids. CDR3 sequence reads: CASSMQGARAEAFF. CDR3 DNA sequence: TGTGCCAGTAGTATGCAGGGGGCTCGTGCTGAAGCTTTCTTT.

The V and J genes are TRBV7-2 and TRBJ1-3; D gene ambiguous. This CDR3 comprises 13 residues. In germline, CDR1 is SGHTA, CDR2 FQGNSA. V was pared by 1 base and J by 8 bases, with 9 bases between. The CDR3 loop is CASSLGSGDTIYF. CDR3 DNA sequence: TGTGCCAGCAGCTTAGGATCGGGAGACACCATATATTTT.

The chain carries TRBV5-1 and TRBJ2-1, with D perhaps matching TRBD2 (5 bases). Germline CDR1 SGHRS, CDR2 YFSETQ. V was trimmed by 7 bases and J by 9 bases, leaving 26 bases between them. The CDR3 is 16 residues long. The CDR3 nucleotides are TGCGCCAGCGCCACTAGGCTAGCTTCGGTTCGAGCTGAGCAGTTCTTC. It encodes CASATRLASVRAEQFF.

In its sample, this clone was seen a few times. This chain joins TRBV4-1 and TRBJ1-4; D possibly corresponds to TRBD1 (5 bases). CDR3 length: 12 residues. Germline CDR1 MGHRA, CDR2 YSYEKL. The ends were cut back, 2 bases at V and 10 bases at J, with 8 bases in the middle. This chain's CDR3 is CASSQPGGKLFF. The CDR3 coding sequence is TGCGCCAGCAGCCAACCCGGGGGAAAACTGTTTTTT.

CDR3: CAISESLQGRGELFF. The CDR3 nucleotides are TGTGCCATCAGTGAGTCGCTACAGGGGAGAGGGGAGCTGTTTTTT. J is TRBJ2-2 and V is TRBV10-3, with 7 nucleotides matching TRBD1. The CDR3 loop spans 15 amino acids. Trimming took 0 bases from V and 8 from J; bases not matched to a gene: 6. CDR1 is ENHRY and CDR2 is SYGVKD in the germline V gene.

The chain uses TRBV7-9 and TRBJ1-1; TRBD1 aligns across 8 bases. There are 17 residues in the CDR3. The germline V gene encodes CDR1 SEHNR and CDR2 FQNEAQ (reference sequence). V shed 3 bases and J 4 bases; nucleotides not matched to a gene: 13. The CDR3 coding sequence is TGTGCCAGCAGCTTCCCCGTGACAGGGGTTGGCGGCACTGAAGCTTTCTTT. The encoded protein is CASSFPVTGVGGTEAFF.

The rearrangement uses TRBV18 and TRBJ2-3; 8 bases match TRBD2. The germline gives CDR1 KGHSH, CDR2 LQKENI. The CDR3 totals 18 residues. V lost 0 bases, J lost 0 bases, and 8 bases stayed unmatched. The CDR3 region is CASSPPGSGATSTDTQYF. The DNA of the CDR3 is TGTGCCAGCTCACCACCCGGTAGCGGGGCTACTAGCACAGATACGCAGTATTTT. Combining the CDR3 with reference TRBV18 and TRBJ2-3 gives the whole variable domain NAGVMQNPRHLVRRRGQEARLRCSPMKGHSHVYWYRQLPEEGLKFMVYLQKENIIDESGMPKERFSAEFPKEGPSILRIQQVVRGDSAAYFCASSPPGSGATSTDTQYFGPGTRLTVL.

This CDR3 is CAISERGTGNQPQHF. The CDR3 DNA follows: TGTGCCATCAGTGAGCGGGGGACAGGCAATCAGCCCCAGCATTTT. The chain combines TRBV10-3 with TRBJ1-5, with 7 bases aligning to TRBD1. The junction had 3 bases not matched to a gene; V was cut back by 2 bases and J by 2 bases. This CDR3 contains 15 residues. The germline V gene has CDR1 ENHRY and CDR2 SYGVKD.

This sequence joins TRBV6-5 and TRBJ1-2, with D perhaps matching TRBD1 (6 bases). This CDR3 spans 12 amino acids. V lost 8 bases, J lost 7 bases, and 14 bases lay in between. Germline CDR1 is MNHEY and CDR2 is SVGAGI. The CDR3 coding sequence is TGTGCCAGCGGGACACGAGAATTTGGCTACACCTTC. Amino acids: CASGTREFGYTF.

The CDR3 sequence is CASIETGDKTEAFF. CDR3 DNA sequence: TGTGCCAGCATCGAAACCGGGGATAAGACTGAAGCTTTCTTT. The chain recombines TRBV5-5 with TRBJ1-1, with D unclear. Germline-derived CDR1 and CDR2 are SGHKS and YYEKEE (reference sequence). V dropped 6 bases and J dropped 5 bases, with 17 bases sitting between them. The CDR3 extends over 14 amino acids.

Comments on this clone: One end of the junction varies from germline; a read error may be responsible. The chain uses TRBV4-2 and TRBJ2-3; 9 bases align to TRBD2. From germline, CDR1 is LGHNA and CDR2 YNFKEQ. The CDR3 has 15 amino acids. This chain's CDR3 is CASSLSGTSRDTQYF. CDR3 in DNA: TGTGCCAGCAGCCTTTCAGGGACTAGCAGAGATACGCAGTATTTT.

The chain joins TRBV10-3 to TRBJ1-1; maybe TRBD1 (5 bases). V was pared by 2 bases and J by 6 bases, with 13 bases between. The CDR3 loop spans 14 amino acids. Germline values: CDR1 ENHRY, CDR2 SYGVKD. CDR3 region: CAISERGQHAEAFF. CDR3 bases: TGTGCCATCAGTGAGAGGGGCCAACACGCTGAAGCTTTCTTT.

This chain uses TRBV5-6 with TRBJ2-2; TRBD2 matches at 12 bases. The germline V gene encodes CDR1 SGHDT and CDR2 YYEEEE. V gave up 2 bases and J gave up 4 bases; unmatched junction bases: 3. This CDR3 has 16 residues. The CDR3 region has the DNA TGTGCCAGCAGCTTAGGACTAGCGGGGTTCACCGGGGAGCTGTTTTTT. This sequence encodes CASSLGLAGFTGELFF.

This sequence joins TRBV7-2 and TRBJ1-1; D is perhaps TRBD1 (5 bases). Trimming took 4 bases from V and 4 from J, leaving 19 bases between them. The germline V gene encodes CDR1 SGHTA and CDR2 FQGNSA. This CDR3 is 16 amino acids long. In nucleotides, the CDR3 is TGTGCCAGCAGCTCCCCAAGGTGGGGGGACGGCACTGAAGCTTTCTTT. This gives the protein CASSSPRWGDGTEAFF.

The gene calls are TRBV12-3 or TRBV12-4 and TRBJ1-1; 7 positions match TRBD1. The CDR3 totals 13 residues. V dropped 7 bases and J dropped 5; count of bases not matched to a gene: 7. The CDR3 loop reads CASMGQSGTEAFF. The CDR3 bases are TGTGCCAGCATGGGACAGTCGGGGACTGAAGCTTTCTTT.